The source of this T cell receptor (beta chain) is a study of OX40 agonist ivuxolimab in advanced cancers. As for the study in general: Ivuxolimab, which is an agonistic anti-OX40 (CD134) antibody, was administered to the patients. Study results and caveats: It was also the case that some nonresponders had low normalized T-cell clonal expansion. Averaged across samples, CD8+ T cells carried more expanded clones than CD4+ did. With doses of 0.1 to 3.0 mg/kg, CD4+ and CD8+ blood T cells had undergone clonal expansion by week 6.

The table came from immunoSEQ multiplex PCR; TCRdb's copy has only in-frame clones and leaves some out. The table includes 65,000 to 90,000 clones, approximately 86% detected once. A word on this clone: Its antigen is as yet unknown.

Per germline, CDR1 SEHNR and CDR2 FQNEAQ (reference sequence). Deletions cut 0 bases from V and 2 bases from J, with 11 bases between. CDR3 length: 16 amino acids. The chain carries TRBV7-9 and TRBJ2-4; weak D call: TRBD1 (6 bases). The input for sequencing was CD4+ or CD8+ T cells sorted from blood, taken in a trial of the OX40 agonist ivuxolimab. This clonotype was sampled from an adult with an advanced solid tumor such as melanoma, head and neck, liver or kidney cancer. CDR3 in amino acids: CASSLAAGVSKNIQYF. The CDR3 DNA reads TGTGCCAGCAGCTTAGCGGCAGGGGTGTCCAAAAACATTCAGTACTTC.